The clone carrying this TCR beta chain was observed at least ten times. The target antigen is unknown. This entry is derived from a study of T cells in Graves' hyperthyroidism and ophthalmopathy. The V gene lost 2 bases and the J gene lost 3 bases, with 14 bases spanning the gap. This CDR3 region has 16 residues. Findings and caveats of the study: Expanded thyroid clonotypes (above 0.001) were mostly also found in blood.

Lactation, pregnancy, other autoimmune disease or uncontrolled infection led to exclusion of patients. The diagnoses drew upon clinical symptoms, serum thyroxine and TRAb, thyroid ultrasound and orbital computed tomography. Amplification of TCR beta CDR3 regions was performed using RNA transcripts as template. The TCR CDR3 was amplified in a first-round RT-PCR using the HTBI primer set. MiXCR, run by TCRdb on the multiplex PCR reads, gives a single entry per CDR3 protein. This sample has about 570,000 distinct CDR3 sequences, with about 45% found just once. The clonotype comes from an adult woman with Graves' disease, either hyperthyroidism or ophthalmopathy (not recorded which). This chain connects TRBV12-3 or TRBV12-4 to TRBJ1-3; D gene uncertain. Sample: peripheral blood or thyroid tissue (not recorded which). The CDR3 is CASSLRPQVYGNTIYF. DNA for the CDR3: TGTGCCAGCAGTTTAAGGCCACAAGTTTATGGAAACACCATATATTTT.